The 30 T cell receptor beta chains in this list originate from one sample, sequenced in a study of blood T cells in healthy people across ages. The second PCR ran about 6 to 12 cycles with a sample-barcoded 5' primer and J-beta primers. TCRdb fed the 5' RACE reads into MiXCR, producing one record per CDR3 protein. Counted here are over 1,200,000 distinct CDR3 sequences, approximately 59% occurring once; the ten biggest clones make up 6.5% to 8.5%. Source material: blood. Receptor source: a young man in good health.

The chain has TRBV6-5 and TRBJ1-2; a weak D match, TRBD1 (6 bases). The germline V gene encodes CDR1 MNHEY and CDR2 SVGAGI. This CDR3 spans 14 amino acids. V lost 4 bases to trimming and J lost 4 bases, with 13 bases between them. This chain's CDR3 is CASSFTGLSYGYTF. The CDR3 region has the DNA TGTGCCAGCAGTTTCACAGGGCTCTCCTATGGCTACACCTTC.

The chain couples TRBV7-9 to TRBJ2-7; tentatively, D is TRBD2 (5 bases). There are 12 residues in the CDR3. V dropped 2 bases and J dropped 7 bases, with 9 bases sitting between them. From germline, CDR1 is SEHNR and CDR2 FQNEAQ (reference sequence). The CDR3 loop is CASSLRELEQYF. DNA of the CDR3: TGTGCCAGCAGCTTAAGGGAGTTAGAGCAGTACTTC.

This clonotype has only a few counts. The CDR3 spells CAIRGSGQGSDEQYF. The CDR3 DNA follows: TGTGCCATCAGGGGATCAGGACAGGGTAGCGACGAGCAGTACTTC. The rearrangement uses TRBV10-3 and TRBJ2-7; 8 bases match TRBD1. The germline gives CDR1 ENHRY, CDR2 SYGVKD. This CDR3 is built from 15 residues. J was trimmed by 5 bases and V by 6 bases; bases with no gene match: 12.

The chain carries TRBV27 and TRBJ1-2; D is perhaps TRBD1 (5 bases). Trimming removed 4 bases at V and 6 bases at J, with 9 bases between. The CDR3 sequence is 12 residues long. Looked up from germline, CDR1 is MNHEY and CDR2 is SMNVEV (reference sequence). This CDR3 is CASSSQGDGYTF. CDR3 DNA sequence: TGTGCCAGCAGTTCCCAAGGGGATGGCTACACCTTC.

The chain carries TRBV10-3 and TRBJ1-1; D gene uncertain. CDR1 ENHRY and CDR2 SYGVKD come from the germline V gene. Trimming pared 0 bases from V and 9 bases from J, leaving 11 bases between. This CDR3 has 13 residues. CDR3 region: CAISESGWVKAFF. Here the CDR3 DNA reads TGTGCCATCAGTGAGTCGGGATGGGTTAAAGCTTTCTTT.

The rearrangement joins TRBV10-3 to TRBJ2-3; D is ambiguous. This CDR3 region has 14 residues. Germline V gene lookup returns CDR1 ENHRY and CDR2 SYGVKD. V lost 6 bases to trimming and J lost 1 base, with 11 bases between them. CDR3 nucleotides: TGTGCCATCAGAAGACCCCTCGGCACAGATACGCAGTATTTT. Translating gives CAIRRPLGTDTQYF.

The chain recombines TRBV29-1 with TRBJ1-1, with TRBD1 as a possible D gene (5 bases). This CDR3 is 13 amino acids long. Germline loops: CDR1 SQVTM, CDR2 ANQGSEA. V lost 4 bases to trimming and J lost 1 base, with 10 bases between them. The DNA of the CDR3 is TGCAGCGTTGCCCGGGACGGGAACACTGAAGCTTTCTTT. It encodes CSVARDGNTEAFF.

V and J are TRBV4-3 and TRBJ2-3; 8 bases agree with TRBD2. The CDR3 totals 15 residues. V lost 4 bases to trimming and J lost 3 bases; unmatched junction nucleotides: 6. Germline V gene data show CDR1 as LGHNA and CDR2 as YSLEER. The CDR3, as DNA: TGCGCCAGCAGCCCACAAGCGGGGGTGACAGATACGCAGTATTTT. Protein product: CASSPQAGVTDTQYF.

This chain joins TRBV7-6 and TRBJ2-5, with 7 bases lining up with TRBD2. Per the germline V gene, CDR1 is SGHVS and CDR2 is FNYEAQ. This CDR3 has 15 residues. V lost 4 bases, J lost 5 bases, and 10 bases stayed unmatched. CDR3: CASSYTIGLDETQYF. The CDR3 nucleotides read TGTGCCAGCAGCTACACGATCGGACTAGACGAGACCCAGTACTTC.

The CDR3 protein is CASSRQGLGEKLFF. The DNA of the CDR3 is TGTGCCAGCAGCAGACAGGGTTTGGGTGAAAAACTGTTTTTT. This chain joins TRBV7-9 and TRBJ1-4; 7 bases fit TRBD1. CDR1 and CDR2 (germline): SEHNR, FQNEAQ (reference sequence). The junction had 7 bases not matched to a gene; V was cut back by 5 bases and J by 7 bases. This CDR3 comprises 14 residues.

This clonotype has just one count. The CDR3 bases are TGTGCCAGCAGTGCGATAAATTTAGAGCAGTTCTTC. Translated: CASSAINLEQFF. The V call is TRBV27, the J call TRBJ2-1, with no clear D. The CDR3 extends over 12 amino acids. The germline gives CDR1 MNHEY, CDR2 SMNVEV (reference sequence). Trimming removed 5 bases at V and 10 bases at J, with 12 bases between.

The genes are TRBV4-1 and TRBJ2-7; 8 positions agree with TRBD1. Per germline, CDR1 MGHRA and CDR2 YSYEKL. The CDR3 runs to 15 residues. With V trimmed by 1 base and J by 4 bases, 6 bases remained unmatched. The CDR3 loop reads CASSQAGQGRYEQYF. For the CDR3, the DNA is TGCGCCAGCAGCCAAGCAGGACAGGGAAGATACGAGCAGTACTTC.

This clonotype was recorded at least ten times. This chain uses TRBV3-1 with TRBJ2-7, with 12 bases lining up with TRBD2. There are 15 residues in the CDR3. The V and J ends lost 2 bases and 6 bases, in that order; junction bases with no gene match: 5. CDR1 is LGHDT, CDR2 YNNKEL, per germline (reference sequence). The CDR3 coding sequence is TGTGCCAGCAGCCAAACTAGCGGGGGGCTGCTCGAGCAGTACTTC. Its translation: CASSQTSGGLLEQYF.

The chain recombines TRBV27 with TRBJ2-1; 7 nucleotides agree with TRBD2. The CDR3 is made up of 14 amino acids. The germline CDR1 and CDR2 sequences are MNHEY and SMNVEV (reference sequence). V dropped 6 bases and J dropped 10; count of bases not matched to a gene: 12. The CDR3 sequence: CASRSNLGGGEQFF. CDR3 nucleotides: TGTGCCAGCAGATCTAACCTCGGGGGAGGGGAGCAGTTCTTC.

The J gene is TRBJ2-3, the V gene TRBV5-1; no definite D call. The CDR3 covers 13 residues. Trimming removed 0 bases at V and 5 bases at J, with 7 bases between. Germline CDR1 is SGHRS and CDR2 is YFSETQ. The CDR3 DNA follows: TGCGCCAGCAGCTTGGAATGGAAAGATACGCAGTATTTT. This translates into CASSLEWKDTQYF.

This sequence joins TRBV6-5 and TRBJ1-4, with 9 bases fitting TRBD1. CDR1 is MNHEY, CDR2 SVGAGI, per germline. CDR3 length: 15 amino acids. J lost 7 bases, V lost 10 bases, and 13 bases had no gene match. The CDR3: CATSRGDRESEKLFF. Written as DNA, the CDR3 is TGTGCCACCTCAAGGGGGGACAGGGAGAGTGAAAAACTGTTTTTT.

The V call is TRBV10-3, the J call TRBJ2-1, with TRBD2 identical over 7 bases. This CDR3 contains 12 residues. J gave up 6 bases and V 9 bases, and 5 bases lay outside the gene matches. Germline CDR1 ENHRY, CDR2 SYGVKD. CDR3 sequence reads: CAIAGGGNEQFF. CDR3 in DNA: TGTGCCATTGCGGGCGGGGGCAATGAGCAGTTCTTC.

The CDR3: CSARGDTFFSGANVLTF. CDR3 nucleotide sequence: TGCAGTGCTAGGGGGGACACCTTTTTCTCTGGGGCCAACGTCCTGACTTTC. The chain uses TRBV20-1 and TRBJ2-6, with D possibly TRBD1 on 6 matching bases. In germline, CDR1 is DFQATT, CDR2 SNEGSKA (reference sequence). The CDR3 has 17 amino acids. The V end lost 3 bases, the J end lost 0 bases, and 15 bases lay between the germline ends.

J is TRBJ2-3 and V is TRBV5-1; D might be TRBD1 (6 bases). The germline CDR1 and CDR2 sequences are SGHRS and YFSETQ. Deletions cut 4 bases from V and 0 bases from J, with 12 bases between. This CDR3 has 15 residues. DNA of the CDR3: TGCGCCAGCAGCCCGTTCCAGGGGAGCACAGATACGCAGTATTTT. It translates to CASSPFQGSTDTQYF.

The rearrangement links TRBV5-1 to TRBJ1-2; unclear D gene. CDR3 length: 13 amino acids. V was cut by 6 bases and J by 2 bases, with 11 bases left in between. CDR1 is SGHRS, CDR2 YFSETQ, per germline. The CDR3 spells CASTEHGNYGYTF. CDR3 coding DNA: TGCGCCAGCACCGAACACGGAAACTATGGCTACACCTTC.

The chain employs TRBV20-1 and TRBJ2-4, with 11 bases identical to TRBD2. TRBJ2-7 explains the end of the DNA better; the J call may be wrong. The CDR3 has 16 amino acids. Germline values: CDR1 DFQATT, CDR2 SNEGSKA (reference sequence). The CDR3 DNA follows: TGCAGTCTCCGCGGGCTGACTAGCGGGATCGCCTACGAGCAGTACTTC. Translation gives CSLRGLTSGIAYEQYF.

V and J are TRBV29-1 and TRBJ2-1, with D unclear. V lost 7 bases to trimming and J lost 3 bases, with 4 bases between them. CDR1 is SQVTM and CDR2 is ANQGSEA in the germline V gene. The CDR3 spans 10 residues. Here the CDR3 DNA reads TGCAGCGGAGACTACAATGAGCAGTTCTTC. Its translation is CSGDYNEQFF.

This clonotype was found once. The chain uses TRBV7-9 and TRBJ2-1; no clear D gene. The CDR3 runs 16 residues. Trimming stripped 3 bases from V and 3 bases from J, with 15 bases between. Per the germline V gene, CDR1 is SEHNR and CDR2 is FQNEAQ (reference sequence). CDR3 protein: CASSLQLRLNYNEQFF. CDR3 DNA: TGTGCCAGCAGCTTGCAACTTCGCCTGAACTACAATGAGCAGTTCTTC.

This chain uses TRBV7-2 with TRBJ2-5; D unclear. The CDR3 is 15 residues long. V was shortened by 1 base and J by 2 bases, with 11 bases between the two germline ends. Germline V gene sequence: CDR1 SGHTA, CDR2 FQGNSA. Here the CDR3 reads CASSLDSQRQETQYF. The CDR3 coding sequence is TGTGCCAGCAGCTTAGATTCCCAAAGACAAGAGACCCAGTACTTC.

CDR3 sequence reads: CASSQSGADRNTEAFF. For the CDR3, the DNA is TGTGCCAGCAGTCAAAGTGGGGCGGACAGAAACACTGAAGCTTTCTTT. The chain recombines TRBV12-3 or TRBV12-4 with TRBJ1-1; the D gene is possibly TRBD1 (6 bases). V was shortened by 5 bases and J by 2 bases, with 18 bases between the two germline ends. The CDR3 is 16 residues long.

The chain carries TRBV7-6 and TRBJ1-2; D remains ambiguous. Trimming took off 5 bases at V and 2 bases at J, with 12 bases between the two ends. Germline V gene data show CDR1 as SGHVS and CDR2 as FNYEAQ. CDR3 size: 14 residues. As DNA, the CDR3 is TGTGCCAGCAGCCGAGGTGGCGGGAACTATGGCTACACCTTC. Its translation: CASSRGGGNYGYTF.

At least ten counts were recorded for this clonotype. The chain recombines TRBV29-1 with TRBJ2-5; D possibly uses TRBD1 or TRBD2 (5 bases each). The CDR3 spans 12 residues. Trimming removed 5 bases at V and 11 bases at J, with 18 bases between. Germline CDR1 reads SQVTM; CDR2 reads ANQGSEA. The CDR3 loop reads CSVLHLLGEQYF. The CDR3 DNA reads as TGCAGCGTTTTGCACCTCCTGGGGGAGCAGTACTTC.

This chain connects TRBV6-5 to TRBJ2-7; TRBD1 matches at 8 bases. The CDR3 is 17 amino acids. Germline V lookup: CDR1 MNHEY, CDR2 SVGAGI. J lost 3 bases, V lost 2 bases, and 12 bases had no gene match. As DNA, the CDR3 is TGTGCCAGCAGTTACACGGCTCCGGGACAGGAGAACTACGAGCAGTACTTC. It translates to CASSYTAPGQENYEQYF.

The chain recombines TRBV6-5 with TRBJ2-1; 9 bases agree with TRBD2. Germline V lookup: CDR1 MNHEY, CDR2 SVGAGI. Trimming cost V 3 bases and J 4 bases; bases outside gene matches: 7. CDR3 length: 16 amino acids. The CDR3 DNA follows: TGTGCCAGCAGTTATCCTCTAGCGGGATCTTACAATGAGCAGTTCTTC. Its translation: CASSYPLAGSYNEQFF.

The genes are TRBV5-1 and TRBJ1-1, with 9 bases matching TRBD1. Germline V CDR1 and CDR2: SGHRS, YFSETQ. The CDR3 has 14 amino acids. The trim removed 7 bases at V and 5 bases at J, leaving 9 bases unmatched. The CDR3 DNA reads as TGCGCCAGCGGGACAGGGTCGTCAGGGACTGAAGCTTTCTTT. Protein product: CASGTGSSGTEAFF.